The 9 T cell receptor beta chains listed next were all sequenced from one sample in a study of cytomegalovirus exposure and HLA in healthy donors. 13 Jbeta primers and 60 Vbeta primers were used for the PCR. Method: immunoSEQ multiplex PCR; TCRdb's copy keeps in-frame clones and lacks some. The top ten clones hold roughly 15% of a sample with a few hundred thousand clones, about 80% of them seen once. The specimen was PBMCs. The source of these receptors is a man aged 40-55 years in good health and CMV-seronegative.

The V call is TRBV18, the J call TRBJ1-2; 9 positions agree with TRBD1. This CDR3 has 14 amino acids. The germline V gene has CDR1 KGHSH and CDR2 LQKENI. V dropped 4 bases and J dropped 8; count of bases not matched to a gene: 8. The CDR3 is CASSRLTGGRGYTF. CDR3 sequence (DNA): TGTGCCAGCTCACGCCTCACAGGGGGCCGGGGCTACACCTTC.

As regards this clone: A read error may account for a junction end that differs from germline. CDR3: CSSSLETRELYEQYF. The CDR3, as DNA: TGTTCCAGCAGCTTAGAGACTAGGGAGTTATACGAGCAGTACTTC. The chain uses TRBV7-9 and TRBJ2-7, with D tentatively TRBD2 (6 bases). In germline, CDR1 is SEHNR, CDR2 FQNEAQ (reference sequence). The CDR3 loop spans 15 amino acids.

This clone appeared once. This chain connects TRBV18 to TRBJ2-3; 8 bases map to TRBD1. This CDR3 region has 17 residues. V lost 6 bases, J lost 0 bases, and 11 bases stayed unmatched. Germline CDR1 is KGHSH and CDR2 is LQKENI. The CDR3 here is CASSGRVDRGSTDTQYF. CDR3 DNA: TGTGCCAGCTCCGGAAGGGTCGACAGGGGTAGCACAGATACGCAGTATTTT.

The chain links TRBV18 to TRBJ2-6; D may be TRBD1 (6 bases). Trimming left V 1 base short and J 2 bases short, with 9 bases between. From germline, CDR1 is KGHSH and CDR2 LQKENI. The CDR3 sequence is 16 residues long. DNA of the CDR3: TGTGCCAGCTCACCACGGGACACTACTGGGGCCAACGTCCTGACTTTC. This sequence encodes CASSPRDTTGANVLTF. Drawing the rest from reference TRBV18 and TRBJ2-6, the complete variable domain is NAGVMQNPRHLVRRRGQEARLRCSPMKGHSHVYWYRQLPEEGLKFMVYLQKENIIDESGMPKERFSAEFPKEGPSILRIQQVVRGDSAAYFCASSPRDTTGANVLTFGAGSRLTVL.

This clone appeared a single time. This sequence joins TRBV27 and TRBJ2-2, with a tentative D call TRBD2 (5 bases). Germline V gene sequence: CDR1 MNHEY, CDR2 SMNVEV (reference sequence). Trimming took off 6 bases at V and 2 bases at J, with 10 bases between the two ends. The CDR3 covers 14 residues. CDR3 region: CASRPSGNTGELFF. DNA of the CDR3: TGTGCCAGCAGACCGAGCGGTAACACCGGGGAGCTGTTTTTT.

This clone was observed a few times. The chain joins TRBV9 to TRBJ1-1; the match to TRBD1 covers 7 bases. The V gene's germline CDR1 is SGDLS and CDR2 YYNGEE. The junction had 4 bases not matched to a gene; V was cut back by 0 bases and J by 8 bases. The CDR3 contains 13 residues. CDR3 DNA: TGTGCCAGCAGCGTAGCTCAACAGGGGGAAGCTTTCTTT. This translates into CASSVAQQGEAFF.

The CDR3 region is CAITSGQYNSPLHF. The CDR3 DNA follows: TGTGCCATCACTTCCGGACAGTATAATTCACCCCTCCACTTT. The V call is TRBV10-3, the J call TRBJ1-6, with D possibly being TRBD1 (6 bases). This CDR3 is built from 14 residues. Germline V CDR1 and CDR2: ENHRY, SYGVKD. Trimming pared 7 bases from V and 4 bases from J, leaving 11 bases between.

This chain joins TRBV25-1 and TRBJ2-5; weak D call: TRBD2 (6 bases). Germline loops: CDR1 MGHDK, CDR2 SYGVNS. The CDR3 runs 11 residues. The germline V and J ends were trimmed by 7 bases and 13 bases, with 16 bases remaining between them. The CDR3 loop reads CASTLTGLPYF. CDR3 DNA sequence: TGTGCCAGCACCCTCACGGGACTGCCGTACTTC.

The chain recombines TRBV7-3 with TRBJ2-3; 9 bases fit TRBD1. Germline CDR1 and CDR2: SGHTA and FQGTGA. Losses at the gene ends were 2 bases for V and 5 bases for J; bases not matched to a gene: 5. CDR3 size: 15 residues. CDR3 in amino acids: CASSLSGTGLDTQYF. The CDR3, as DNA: TGTGCCAGCAGCTTATCCGGGACAGGGTTAGATACGCAGTATTTT.